What follows is one TCR beta chain and its context. It lacks a known antigen. There are no base qualities to consult, and no much larger clone falls within one base. Reading from cysteine to phenylalanine, the CDR3 counts 16 amino acids. Of all the DNA, just the CDR3 is kept, 48 bases in frame from base 1. CDR1 and CDR2 (SGHDT, YYEEEE) derive from the germline V gene. Ends trimmed: V by 4 bases, J by 9 bases; bases unmatched to a gene: 12. TCRbeta CDR3 regions were amplified from genomic DNA by means of the immunoSEQ Assay, a bias-controlled multiplex PCR. The authors' pipeline ran thus. The number of nucleated cells in each sample was estimated by amplification of reference gene primers within the assay. Sequence reads were collapsed and filtered to measure the absolute abundance of every unique TCRbeta CDR3 rearrangement. For each sample, productive Simpson clonality was calculated as the square root of Simpson's diversity index across productive rearrangements. TCRdb took over this immuneACCESS table, retaining in-frame rearrangements with V and J assigned. Such tables are incomplete; in checked studies, under half of the missing clones stem from an unresolved V gene, and the remainder is unexplained. V, J and clone size were drawn from that table, and D and trimming were deduced from the DNA. The sample records some 370,000 clones, around 87% of which are singletons. The ten most abundant clones make up about 10% of the sample.

These data originate in a study of blood T cell repertoires in COVID-19 (dated by TCRdb to 2018 to 2021). Background for the entire study: Collaborator samples came from the United States, Italy and Spain and covered acute and convalescent phases of COVID-19. The material from the prospective study consisted of cDNA or gDNA derived from T cells, B-cell-depleted T cells, or PBMCs. Subjects who had been exposed to COVID-19, were actively infected with it, or had recovered from it provided the deeply sampled blood TCRbeta repertoires that made up the dataset. A freely available public database, intended as a resource for researchers studying the immune response to SARS-CoV-2, is where the repertoires were released. The samples were drawn from the first 160 participants of the ongoing ImmuneRACE study and from some 1,300 subjects provided by 6 global collaborators. Sample metadata almost always included a de-identified subject ID, COVID-19 status, age in years and sex. Where available, HLA class I and class II types were obtained from metadata supplied by the sample provider rather than from assay-based typing. What the work shows at the level of the full study, not this receptor alone: How much clinical and demographic metadata was included differed by source and by participant, and the metadata was provided uncurated.

One collaborating source in Seattle enrolled patients during active infection and followed them longitudinally through the course of disease. Each collaborating institution followed its own protocols to collect whole blood in K2EDTA tubes. Collaborator samples were shipped for TCRbeta analysis as frozen whole blood, isolated PBMCs, or DNA extracted from either sample type. This TCR was sampled from a woman in her twenties or thirties with COVID-19, enrolled during active disease. Here the chain combines TRBV5-6 and TRBJ2-7; 14 central nucleotides agree with TRBD2. Input material: peripheral blood. The CDR3 reads as follows: CASSRPGTSGSRGQYF. Here is the DNA: TGTGCCAGCAGCCGCCCTGGGACTAGCGGGAGCAGGGGGCAGTACTTC.